Listed below are T cell receptor beta chains from one sample, sequenced in a study of shared clonotypes between healthy human individuals. Here immunoSEQ multiplex PCR was the method, and the copy in TCRdb shows in-frame clones only, minus some. The table includes 2 million to 2.5 million clones, approximately 93% detected once. What was sequenced was naive CD4+ T cells from PBMCs. Receptors originate from a young man in good health. Some clones in this sample may be carry-over from other donors' samples. Each CDR3 is given with its conserved first and last residue. The D gene is left open where the match is weak. Size is stated for part of the rows, as once, few or many counts, or as a class when the clone is expanded.

cdr3_length d_call j_call v_call clone_size cdr3_nt cdr3_aa
15 TRBD2 TRBJ2-2 TRBV6-6 NA TGTGCCAGCAATCTACTAGCGGCGAACACCGGGGAGCTGTTTTTT CASNLLAANTGELFF
13 NA TRBJ2-7 TRBV29-1 NA TGCAGCATTGAACAGGACAGCTCCTACGAGCAGTACTTC CSIEQDSSYEQYF
15 NA TRBJ2-5 TRBV7-2 NA TGTGCCAGCAGCGCAGAGGGGCGGCAGGGGGAGACCCAGTACTTC CASSAEGRQGETQYF
12 NA TRBJ1-1 TRBV30 NA TGTGCCTGTTCGAAATGGGGGACTGAAGCTTTCTTT CACSKWGTEAFF
18 TRBD2 TRBJ2-7 TRBV27 once TGTGCCAGCAGTTTAGGGCTAGCGGGAGGCCCTCAAACTTACGAGCAGTACTTC CASSLGLAGGPQTYEQYF
13 NA TRBJ1-1 TRBV29-1 NA TGCAGCGTTGTTCGGCAGCTGAACACTGAAGCTTTCTTT CSVVRQLNTEAFF
12 TRBD1 TRBJ2-1 TRBV5-1 once TGCGCCAGCAGTCCACAGGGGCATGAGCAGTTCTTC CASSPQGHEQFF
15 TRBD1 TRBJ2-5 TRBV4-1 NA TGCGCCAGCAGCCACATGGACAGGGCCCAAGAGACCCAGTACTTC CASSHMDRAQETQYF
16 NA TRBJ2-1 TRBV7-9 NA TGTGCCAGCAGCCCAGGAACCTGGGGGTCTCGCAATGAGCAGTTCTTC CASSPGTWGSRNEQFF
12 TRBD1 TRBJ2-1 TRBV28 NA TGTGCCAGCAGCCTAATGACAGGGCATCACATCTTC CASSLMTGHHIF
14 NA TRBJ1-5 TRBV5-1 NA TGCGCCAGCAGCCCCGGAATGAGCAATCAGCCCCAGCATTTT CASSPGMSNQPQHF
14 TRBD1 TRBJ2-7 TRBV28 NA TGTGCCTCCTGCCCCGGGACAGCTGCCTACGAGCAGTACTTC CASCPGTAAYEQYF
13 NA TRBJ1-4 TRBV27 NA TGTGCCAGCAGTTTATCGGCGGGGTTAAGACTGTTTTTT CASSLSAGLRLFF
16 TRBD2 TRBJ2-3 TRBV9 NA TGTGCCAGCAGCATTAGCGGGATGGTCGGCACAGATACGCAGTATTTT CASSISGMVGTDTQYF
18 NA TRBJ2-5 TRBV5-4 NA TGTGCCAGCAGCCCCACCGGGACACGTACCTTAGGAGGAGAGACCCAGTACTTC CASSPTGTRTLGGETQYF
13 NA TRBJ2-7 TRBV28 NA TGTGCCAGCAGTTTATTGTACCGGGAGGAGCAGTACTTC CASSLLYREEQYF
15 NA TRBJ1-1 TRBV6-1 NA TGTGCCAGCAGTGACCAGACAGGCCCACACACTGAAGCTTTCTTT CASSDQTGPHTEAFF
12 TRBD1 TRBJ1-1 TRBV5-1 NA TGCGCCAGCAGCTTGGGACAGGGAGAAGCTTTCTTT CASSLGQGEAFF
14 NA TRBJ2-3 TRBV5-4 NA TGTGCCAGCAGCTTGGCTAAAAGCACAGATACGCAGTATTTT CASSLAKSTDTQYF
17 NA TRBJ2-5 TRBV5-5 NA TGTGCCAGCACCGAATATCCCGAGAGGGTGCAGGGGGGGACCCAGTACTTC CASTEYPERVQGGTQYF
17 NA TRBJ1-1 TRBV7-8 once TGTGCCAGCAGCTTAGCCCCTGGGGTACGAATGAACACTGAAGCTTTCTTT CASSLAPGVRMNTEAFF
11 NA TRBJ2-3 TRBV7-9 NA TGTGCCAGCAGCCTTGAAGATACGCAGTATTTT CASSLEDTQYF
14 NA TRBJ2-7 TRBV6-5 NA TGTGCCAGCAGTTACGGTTCAGGGGCCGGGGAGCAGTACTTC CASSYGSGAGEQYF
15 NA TRBJ1-1 TRBV28 NA TGTGCCAGCAACCTAGGGCCTTTTATGAACACTGAAGCTTTCTTT CASNLGPFMNTEAFF
14 NA TRBJ1-1 TRBV28 NA TGTGCCAGCAGTTTGATACGCTTGAACACTGAAGCTTTCTTT CASSLIRLNTEAFF
16 NA TRBJ2-5 TRBV9 NA TGTGCCAGCAGCCCCTCCCTTACAGGAGTCCAAGAGACCCAGTACTTC CASSPSLTGVQETQYF
15 NA TRBJ1-6 TRBV28 NA TGTGCCAGCAGTTTTTCCGTCAGGGGAAATTCACCCCTCCACTTT CASSFSVRGNSPLHF
13 NA TRBJ2-1 TRBV11-3 NA TGTGCCAGCAGCCGGAACTCCTACAATGAGCAGTTCTTC CASSRNSYNEQFF